Below are 25 T cell receptor beta chains sequenced from a single sample in a study of technical replicates of blood from several donors. Some clones are missing from TCRdb's copy, which holds only in-frame ones; the method was immunoSEQ multiplex PCR. Of about 81,000 clones listed, roughly four fifths are singletons. Sequenced material: PBMCs. These receptors were taken from a human donor in good health. Some clones in this sample may be carry-over from other donors' samples.

In its sample, this clone was seen a few times. The V and J genes are TRBV5-6 and TRBJ1-1, with TRBD1 as a possible D gene (5 bases). The V and J ends lost 2 bases and 1 base respectively, with 12 bases between them. Germline CDR1 reads SGHDT; CDR2 reads YYEEEE. There are 15 residues in the CDR3. The CDR3 DNA follows: TGTGCCAGCAGCTTTCGGGACTATAGGAACACTGAAGCTTTCTTT. Its protein is CASSFRDYRNTEAFF.

This chain joins TRBV19 and TRBJ2-4; TRBD1 might be the D (6 bases). The CDR3 covers 16 residues. Trimming left V 6 bases short and J 1 base short, with 16 bases between. The germline gives CDR1 LNHDA, CDR2 SQIVND (reference sequence). The CDR3 is CASRGTGSSAKNIQYF. CDR3 coding DNA: TGTGCCAGTAGGGGAACAGGGTCGAGTGCCAAAAACATTCAGTACTTC.

This CDR3 is CASSTGDLGNQPQHF. The CDR3 coding sequence is TGTGCCAGTAGTACAGGGGACCTGGGCAATCAGCCCCAGCATTTT. The chain carries TRBV19 and TRBJ1-5; TRBD1 is a possible D gene (6 bases). Germline values: CDR1 LNHDA, CDR2 SQIVND (reference sequence). The V gene lost 4 bases and the J gene lost 2 bases, with 12 bases spanning the gap. The CDR3 is 15 residues long.

CDR3: CASRQGGANSNSPLHF. For the CDR3, the DNA is TGTGCCAGCAGGCAAGGTGGGGCTAATAGTAATTCACCCCTCCACTTT. J is TRBJ1-6 and V is TRBV7-8, with D perhaps matching TRBD1 (5 bases). From germline, CDR1 is SGHVS and CDR2 FQNEAQ. Trimming pared 6 bases from V and 6 bases from J, leaving 18 bases between. The CDR3 covers 16 residues.

This clone was observed a handful of times. This rearrangement joins TRBV28 to TRBJ1-4; 11 bases line up with TRBD1. This CDR3 comprises 14 residues. Germline V lookup: CDR1 MDHEN, CDR2 SYDVKM. After removal of 5 bases from V and 7 bases from J, the junction contained 3 bases not matched to a gene. CDR3 sequence reads: CASSMDRGPEKLFF. The CDR3 nucleotides are TGTGCCAGCAGTATGGACAGGGGGCCTGAAAAACTGTTTTTT.

The V call is TRBV5-6, the J call TRBJ2-7; the D gene is possibly TRBD1 (5 bases). Germline V gives CDR1 SGHDT, CDR2 YYEEEE. CDR3 length: 14 residues. V was shortened by 4 bases and J by 4 bases, with 15 bases between the two germline ends. The CDR3 DNA sequence: TGTGCCAGCAGCGGTGGGCAGGGTGGGTACGAGCAGTACTTC. This translates into CASSGGQGGYEQYF.

This clone has only a few counts. The gene calls are TRBV6-1 and TRBJ1-5; 12 positions agree with TRBD1. The germline V gene has CDR1 MNHNS and CDR2 SASEGT. This CDR3 is built from 15 residues. J was trimmed by 2 bases and V by 7 bases; bases with no gene match: 3. CDR3 region: CASTGQGAGNQPQHF. DNA for the CDR3: TGTGCCAGCACGGGACAGGGGGCAGGCAATCAGCCCCAGCATTTT.

The chain is built from TRBV12-5 and TRBJ2-2; 8 nucleotides match TRBD1. CDR1 and CDR2 (germline): LGHNT, FRNRAP. The CDR3 covers 15 residues. J was trimmed by 4 bases and V by 6 bases; bases with no gene match: 7. CDR3 DNA: TGTGCTAGTGGAGTCCAGGGGGCGAGCACCGGGGAGCTGTTTTTT. Translation gives CASGVQGASTGELFF.

This chain links TRBV6-5 with TRBJ2-7; possibly TRBD1 for D (7 bases). V was trimmed by 4 bases and J by 4 bases, leaving 17 bases between them. The CDR3 has 15 residues. Germline values: CDR1 MNHEY, CDR2 SVGAGI. CDR3 DNA: TGTGCCAGCAGTTCCCCAGGGGGGAATGCTTACGAGCAGTACTTC. Its protein is CASSSPGGNAYEQYF.

The rearrangement uses TRBV7-2 and TRBJ1-3, with TRBD1 identical over 7 bases. This CDR3 is 14 amino acids long. CDR1 SGHTA and CDR2 FQGNSA come from the germline V gene. Trimming cost V 2 bases and J 2 bases; bases outside gene matches: 0. The CDR3, as DNA: TGTGCCAGCAGCTTACAGGGGGCTGGAAACACCATATATTTT. This translates into CASSLQGAGNTIYF.

V gene TRBV6-5 combines with J gene TRBJ1-2; TRBD1 is a possible D gene (6 bases). The CDR3 loop spans 15 amino acids. Germline V gene data show CDR1 as MNHEY and CDR2 as SVGAGI. Between the trimmed V and J ends, which lost 4 bases and 5 bases, there was a span of 17 bases. CDR3 residues: CASSLDRIQPYGYTF. DNA for the CDR3: TGTGCCAGCAGTTTAGACAGGATACAACCGTATGGCTACACCTTC.

This clone occurred a few times. The genes are TRBV6-1 and TRBJ2-1, with 9 bases identical to TRBD2. CDR3 size: 15 residues. Germline assignment: CDR1 MNHNS and CDR2 SASEGT. Trimming removed 8 bases from V and 5 bases from J; junction bases left unmatched: 10. The CDR3 here is CASRPLASGNNEQFF. The CDR3 bases are TGTGCCAGCCGTCCCCTGGCTAGCGGGAACAATGAGCAGTTCTTC.

The chain uses TRBV4-2 and TRBJ1-4; tentative D call: TRBD1 (6 bases). The length of the CDR3 is 14 residues. Looked up from germline, CDR1 is LGHNA and CDR2 is YNFKEQ. Trimming removed 4 bases at V and 10 bases at J, with 16 bases between. The CDR3 nucleotides are TGTGCCAGCAGCCCCGATTTGGGGGGGCGAAAACTGTTTTTT. It translates to CASSPDLGGRKLFF.

V and J are TRBV5-1 and TRBJ2-1; 12 nucleotides match TRBD2. The CDR3 runs 15 residues. V trimming: 4 bases; J trimming: 10 bases; junction bases outside the gene matches: 9. Germline assignment: CDR1 SGHRS and CDR2 YFSETQ. The CDR3 sequence: CASSARLAGVTEQFF. DNA for the CDR3: TGCGCCAGCAGCGCACGACTAGCGGGAGTGACCGAGCAGTTCTTC.

The rearrangement joins TRBV5-1 to TRBJ2-7, with a weak D call TRBD2 (7 bases). Germline CDR1 is SGHRS and CDR2 is YFSETQ. The CDR3 runs to 15 residues. Trimming took 4 bases from V and 2 from J, leaving 16 bases between them. The CDR3 loop is CASSPRGGTTYEQYF. The CDR3 bases are TGCGCCAGCAGCCCTAGGGGGGGAACCACCTACGAGCAGTACTTC.

This clone was picked up one time. The chain employs TRBV4-2 and TRBJ2-3, with D perhaps TRBD2 (6 bases). V was cut by 1 base and J by 8 bases, with 13 bases left in between. The V gene's germline CDR1 is LGHNA and CDR2 YNFKEQ. This CDR3 is built from 14 residues. CDR3 DNA sequence: TGTGCCAGCAGCCAAGCGCGGGAATCAGGTACGCAGTATTTT. It is translated as CASSQARESGTQYF.

This clone occurred a few times. The J gene is TRBJ1-4, the V gene TRBV25-1; TRBD1 is a possible D gene (6 bases). V was pared by 3 bases and J by 7 bases, with 15 bases between. CDR1 and CDR2 (germline): MGHDK, SYGVNS. This CDR3 region has 15 residues. CDR3 protein: CASSDTTGTSEKLFF. The CDR3 nucleotides are TGTGCCAGCAGTGATACCACCGGGACATCTGAAAAACTGTTTTTT.

This sequence joins TRBV28 and TRBJ2-3; TRBD2 agrees at 10 bases. V lost 6 bases to trimming and J lost 0 bases; unmatched junction nucleotides: 12. Germline loops: CDR1 MDHEN, CDR2 SYDVKM. The CDR3 runs to 18 residues. The CDR3 bases are TGTGCCAGCAGCCAACTCCCCAGGACTAGCGGTAGCACAGATACGCAGTATTTT. It is translated as CASSQLPRTSGSTDTQYF. Full variable domain (rest looked up from reference TRBV28 and TRBJ2-3): DVKVTQSSRYLVKRTGEKVFLECVQDMDHENMFWYRQDPGLGLRLIYFSYDVKMKEKGDIPEGYSVSREKKERFSLILESASTNQTSMYLCASSQLPRTSGSTDTQYFGPGTRLTVL.

V and J are TRBV12-5 and TRBJ2-1; 8 bases align to TRBD2. The CDR3 contains 15 residues. With V trimmed by 6 bases and J by 5 bases, 9 bases remained unmatched. In germline, CDR1 is LGHNT, CDR2 FRNRAP. The CDR3 sequence: CASGGGLATHNEQFF. The CDR3 DNA reads TGTGCTAGTGGGGGAGGACTAGCCACCCACAATGAGCAGTTCTTC.

This clone was counted between two and nine times. The gene calls are TRBV30 and TRBJ1-1; D gene unclear. Trimming shortened V by 7 bases and J by 7 bases, and 13 bases separated the two germline ends. The germline gives CDR1 GTSNPN, CDR2 SVGIG (reference sequence). The CDR3 has 11 amino acids. The CDR3: CASRLRLEAFF. The CDR3 DNA reads as TGTGCCTCCCGACTTAGGCTTGAAGCTTTCTTT.

The rearrangement uses TRBV30 and TRBJ1-5; D is undetermined. Trimming cost V 4 bases and J 0 bases, with 7 bases left between them. CDR1 and CDR2 (germline): GTSNPN, SVGIG (reference sequence). There are 13 residues in the CDR3. The CDR3 DNA sequence: TGTGCCTGGACGGAGAATAGCAATCAGCCCCAGCATTTT. This codes for CAWTENSNQPQHF.

This clone has a single count. V usage is TRBV18 and J usage is TRBJ1-3, with TRBD1 matching over 7 bases. This CDR3 contains 15 residues. V was clipped by 0 bases and J by 4 bases; unmatched bases: 3. Germline assignment: CDR1 KGHSH and CDR2 LQKENI. CDR3 nucleotides: TGTGCCAGCTCACCACCGACAGGGAGGGGAAACACCATATATTTT. Amino acid sequence: CASSPPTGRGNTIYF.

The chain is built from TRBV11-1 and TRBJ2-7, with a possible D match to TRBD2 (5 bases). With 3 bases removed from V and 7 bases from J, the gap between germline ends came to 10 bases. This CDR3 has 12 residues. The germline V gene encodes CDR1 SGHAT and CDR2 FQDESV (reference sequence). CDR3 nucleotide sequence: TGTGCCAGCAGCTTGGGATCGGGAGAGCAGTACTTC. It specifies CASSLGSGEQYF. The full variable domain, its missing parts supplied by reference TRBV11-1 and TRBJ2-7, is EAEVAQSPRYKITEKSQAVAFWCDPISGHATLYWYRQILGQGPELLVQFQDESVVDDSQLPKDRFSAERLKGVDSTLKIQPAELGDSAMYLCASSLGSGEQYFGPGTRLTVT.

CDR3 loop: CAWTGRTSGNARGTQYF. The CDR3 nucleotides read TGTGCCTGGACGGGGAGAACTAGCGGGAATGCAAGAGGGACCCAGTACTTC. The rearrangement joins TRBV30 to TRBJ2-5; TRBD2 aligns across 10 bases. Germline trimming cut 4 bases from V and 7 bases from J; bases unmatched to any gene: 18. The germline V gene has CDR1 GTSNPN and CDR2 SVGIG (reference sequence). This CDR3 is 17 amino acids long.

V is TRBV19 and J is TRBJ1-4; D is unclear. This CDR3 is 17 amino acids long. CDR1 LNHDA and CDR2 SQIVND come from the germline V gene (reference sequence). Trimming took off 1 base at V and 12 bases at J, with 24 bases between the two ends. CDR3 in amino acids: CASSIVSAGAGYGELFF. CDR3 bases: TGTGCCAGTAGTATAGTTTCGGCGGGAGCGGGGTATGGGGAACTGTTTTTT.